This T cell receptor (beta chain) was identified in a study of blood T cell repertoires in COVID-19. Study details: T cells, B-cell-depleted T cells, or PBMCs supplied cDNA or gDNA.

The CDR3 totals 14 residues. The V and J ends lost 4 bases and 2 bases, in that order; junction bases with no gene match: 2. In germline, CDR1 is LNHDA, CDR2 SQIVND (reference sequence). Sequenced by immunoSEQ multiplex PCR; TCRdb stores in-frame clones only, minus some. The sample includes some 200,000 clones, 80% to 90% of them seen just once. This receptor was identified in a woman between 70 and 85 years old with COVID-19, enrolled during active disease. The genes are TRBV19 and TRBJ2-7; TRBD2 aligns across 10 bases. The sequencing sample was made of peripheral blood. Written as DNA, the CDR3 is TGTGCCAGTAGTACGCTAGCGGGAGCCTACGAGCAGTACTTC. Translating it yields CASSTLAGAYEQYF.